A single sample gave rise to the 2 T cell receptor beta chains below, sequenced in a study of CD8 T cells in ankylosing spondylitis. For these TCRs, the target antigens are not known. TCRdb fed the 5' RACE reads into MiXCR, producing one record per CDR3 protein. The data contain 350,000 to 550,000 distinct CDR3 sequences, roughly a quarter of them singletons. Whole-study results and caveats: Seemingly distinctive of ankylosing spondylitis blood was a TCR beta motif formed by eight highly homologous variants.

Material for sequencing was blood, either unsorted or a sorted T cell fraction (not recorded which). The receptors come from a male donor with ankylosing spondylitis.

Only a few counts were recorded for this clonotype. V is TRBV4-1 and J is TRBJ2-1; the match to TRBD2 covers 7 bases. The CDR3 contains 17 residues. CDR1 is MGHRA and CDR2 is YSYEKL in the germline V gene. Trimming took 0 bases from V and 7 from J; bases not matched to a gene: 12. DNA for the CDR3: TGCGCCAGCAGCCAAGATTGGTATGGCGGGAGTGTAAATGAGCAGTTCTTC. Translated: CASSQDWYGGSVNEQFF.

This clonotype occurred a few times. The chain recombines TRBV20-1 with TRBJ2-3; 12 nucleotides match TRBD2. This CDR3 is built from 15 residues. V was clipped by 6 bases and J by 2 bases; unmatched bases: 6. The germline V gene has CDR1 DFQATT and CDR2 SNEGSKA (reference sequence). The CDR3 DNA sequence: TGCAGTGCAGGGACTAGCGGGCCTTTCACAGATACGCAGTATTTT. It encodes CSAGTSGPFTDTQYF.